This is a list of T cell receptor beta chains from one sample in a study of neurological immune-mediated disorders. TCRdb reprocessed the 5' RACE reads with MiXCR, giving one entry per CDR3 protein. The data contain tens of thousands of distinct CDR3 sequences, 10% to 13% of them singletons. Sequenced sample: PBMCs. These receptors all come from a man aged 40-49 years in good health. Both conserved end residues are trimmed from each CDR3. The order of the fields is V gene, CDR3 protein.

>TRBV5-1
ASQEMGMAEAF
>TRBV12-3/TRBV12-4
ASSWRLAGGSREQY
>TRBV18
ASSSGTGSEPQH
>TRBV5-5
ASSLDMGVSSYEQY
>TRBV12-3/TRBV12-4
ASSRQVTGELF
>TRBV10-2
AAGEQPQH
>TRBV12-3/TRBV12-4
ASSALGELF
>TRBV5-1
ASSTGGRERGEQY
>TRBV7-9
ASSFVGTNEAF
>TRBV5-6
ASSPNTFSSYGYT
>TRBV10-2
ASSVGYPSYNEQF
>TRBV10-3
AISGSLTSRENEQF
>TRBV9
ASSVEPDNQPQH
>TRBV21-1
ASSNSGLRGRNYGYT
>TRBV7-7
ASSLERAGELF
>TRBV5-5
ASSSGKMGATNEKLF
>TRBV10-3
AISQGARGANVLT
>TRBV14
ASSNMRTSEQY
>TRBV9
ASSVTGLAGPTPYNEQF
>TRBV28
ASSFPLAGTPDTQY
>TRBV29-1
SSPGTRNSETQY
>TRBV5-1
ASSLGTSEKLF
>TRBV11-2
ALSFSSTGHEKLF
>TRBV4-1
ASSQENREFYEQY
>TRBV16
ASSQGRIPQAEQY
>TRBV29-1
SVRTGEASYEQY
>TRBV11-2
ASSAQPNSYEQY
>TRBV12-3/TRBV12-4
ASSLGTGELF
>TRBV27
ASSLRQGPGYT
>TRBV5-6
ASSRGSYEQY
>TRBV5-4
ASSLDPVRGMTDTQY
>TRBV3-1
ASSPSTSFYGYT
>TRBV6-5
ASSYSTGGPYEQY
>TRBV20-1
SGEESTDTQY
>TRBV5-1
ASSSGLISNEQF
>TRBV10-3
AISEYSNQPQH
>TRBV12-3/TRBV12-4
ASSSGFNQPQH
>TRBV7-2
ASSETGTLVFT
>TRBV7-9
ASSSSAGDIQY
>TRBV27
ASSFSQGEGEQY
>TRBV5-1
ASRLNPSNQPQH
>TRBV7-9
ASSEDYTGELF
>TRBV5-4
ASSFLATEQY
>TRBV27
ASSSLAKSSYNEQF
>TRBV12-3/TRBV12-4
ASFIPGGGYT
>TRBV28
ASSLETGGGSGELF
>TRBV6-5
ASRNRGRENTIY
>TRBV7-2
ASSFAVGGSSPLH
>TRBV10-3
AIGAGQETQY
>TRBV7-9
ASSLVAGTSGYEQY
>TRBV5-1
ASSLNAGHQETQY
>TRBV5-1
ASSYEAGGSQPQH
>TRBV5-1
ASSLGTSGSQF
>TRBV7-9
ASRTSGATYEQY
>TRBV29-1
SAHGHNQETQY
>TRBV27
SSSSLAGDGNEQF
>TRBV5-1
ASSLGPSGFTVKDNEQF
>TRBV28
ATLTGHHSYEQY